A single sample is the source of the 2 T cell receptor beta chains below, sequenced in a study of sequential checkpoint blockade in melanoma. The treatment here: randomized to nivolumab then ipilimumab (arm A) or the reverse (arm B). Sequencing was performed with immunoSEQ multiplex PCR; in TCRdb, only in-frame clones are kept and a portion is missing. In the table there are 17,000 or so clones, around two thirds of which are singletons. The sample consisted of CD8+ T cells sorted from blood (inferred from file names), taken from a patient given nivolumab and ipilimumab in sequence. Receptors were obtained from a human donor with melanoma.

As concerns this clone: Other DNA sequences in this specimen translate into the identical CDR3. The V gene is TRBV7-9, the J gene TRBJ1-2, with TRBD1 matching over 8 bases. Germline V CDR1 and CDR2: SEHNR, FQNEAQ (reference sequence). The CDR3 totals 14 residues. The trim removed 4 bases at V and 2 bases at J, leaving 3 bases unmatched. DNA of the CDR3: TGTGCCAGCAGCTCTTGGACAGGGAACTATGGCTACACCTTC. It encodes CASSSWTGNYGYTF.

There are a few counts of this clone. V and J are TRBV2 and TRBJ1-5; no clear D gene. Deletions cut 5 bases from V and 5 bases from J, with 10 bases between. The CDR3 length is 13 residues. Germline V CDR1 and CDR2: SNHLY, FYNNEI. In DNA, the CDR3 is TGTGCCAGCAGTACCCTATCCGATCAGCCCCAGCATTTT. This encodes CASSTLSDQPQHF.